This T cell receptor (beta chain) is from a study of Graves' ophthalmopathy and Graves' hyperthyroidism. Findings and limits, study-wide: Blood shared most expanded thyroid clonotypes above 0.001 frequency. Forecasting of ophthalmopathy progression by the model achieved less than 71% sensitivity and less than 80% specificity.

Uncontrolled infections, pregnancy, lactation or other autoimmune diseases led to patient exclusion. Ten or more counts support this clonotype. Its antigen is undetermined. Germline CDR1 is SEHNR and CDR2 is FQNEAQ (reference sequence). V lost 2 bases, J lost 0 bases, and 10 bases lay in between. CDR3 size: 15 residues. TCR beta CDR3 amplification used RNA transcripts. RT-PCR with HTBI primers came first, then second-round multiplex PCR. A single record per CDR3 protein comes from TCRdb applying MiXCR to the multiplex PCR reads. Of roughly 600,000 distinct CDR3 sequences listed, about 35% are singletons.

The sequencing input was peripheral blood or thyroid tissue (not recorded which). The chain combines TRBV7-9 with TRBJ2-5; TRBD2 might be the D (5 bases). The sequence came from an adult man with Graves' hyperthyroidism. CDR3 DNA sequence: TGTGCCAGCAGCTTACGGAGCGGAAACCAAGAGACCCAGTACTTC. It yields the protein CASSLRSGNQETQYF.